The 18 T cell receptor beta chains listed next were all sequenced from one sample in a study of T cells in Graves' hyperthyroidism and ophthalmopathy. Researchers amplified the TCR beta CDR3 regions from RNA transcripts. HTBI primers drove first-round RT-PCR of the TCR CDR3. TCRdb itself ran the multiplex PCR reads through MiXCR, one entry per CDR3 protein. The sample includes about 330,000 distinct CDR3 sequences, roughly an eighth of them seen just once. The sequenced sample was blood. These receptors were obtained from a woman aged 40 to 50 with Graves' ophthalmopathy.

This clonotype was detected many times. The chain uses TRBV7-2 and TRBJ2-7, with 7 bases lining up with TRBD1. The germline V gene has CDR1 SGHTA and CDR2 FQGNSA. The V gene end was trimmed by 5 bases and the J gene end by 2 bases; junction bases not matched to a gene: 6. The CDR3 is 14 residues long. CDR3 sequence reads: CASSQPGQTYEQYF. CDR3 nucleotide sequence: TGTGCCAGCAGCCAGCCGGGACAGACCTACGAGCAGTACTTC.

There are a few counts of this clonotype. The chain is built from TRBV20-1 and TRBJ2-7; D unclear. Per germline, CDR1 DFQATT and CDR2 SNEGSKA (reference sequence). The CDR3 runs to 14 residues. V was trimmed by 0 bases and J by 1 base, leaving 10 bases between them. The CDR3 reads CSARESRLSYEQYF. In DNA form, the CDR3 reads TGCAGTGCTAGAGAAAGCAGGTTGTCCTACGAGCAGTACTTC.

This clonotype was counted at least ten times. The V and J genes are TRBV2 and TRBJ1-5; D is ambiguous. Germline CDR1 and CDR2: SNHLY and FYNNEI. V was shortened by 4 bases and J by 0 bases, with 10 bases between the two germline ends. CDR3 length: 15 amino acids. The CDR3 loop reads CASSGRVNSNQPQHF. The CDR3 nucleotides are TGTGCCAGCAGTGGGAGGGTCAATAGCAATCAGCCCCAGCATTTT.

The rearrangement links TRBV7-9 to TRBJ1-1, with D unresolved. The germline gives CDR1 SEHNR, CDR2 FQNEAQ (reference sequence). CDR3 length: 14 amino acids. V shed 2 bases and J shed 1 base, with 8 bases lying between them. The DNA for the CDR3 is TGTGCCAGCAGCTTACGGCAGAAGAACACTGAAGCTTTCTTT. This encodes CASSLRQKNTEAFF.

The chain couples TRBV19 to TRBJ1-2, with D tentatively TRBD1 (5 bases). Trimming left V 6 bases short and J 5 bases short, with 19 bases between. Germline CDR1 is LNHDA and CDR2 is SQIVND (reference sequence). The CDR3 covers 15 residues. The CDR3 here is CASSLRVRGVYGYTF. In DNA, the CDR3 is TGTGCCAGTAGCCTAAGGGTACGGGGCGTATATGGCTACACCTTC.

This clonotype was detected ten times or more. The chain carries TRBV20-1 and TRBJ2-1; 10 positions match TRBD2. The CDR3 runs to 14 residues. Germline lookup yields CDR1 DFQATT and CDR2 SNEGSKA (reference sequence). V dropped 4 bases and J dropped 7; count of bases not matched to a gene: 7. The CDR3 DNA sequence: TGCAGTGCTACTCCACCGGGACTAGCGAATGAGCAGTTCTTC. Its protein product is CSATPPGLANEQFF.

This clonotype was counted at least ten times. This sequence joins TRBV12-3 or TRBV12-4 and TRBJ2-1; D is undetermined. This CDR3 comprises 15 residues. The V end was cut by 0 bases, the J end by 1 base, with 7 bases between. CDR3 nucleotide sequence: TGTGCCAGCAGTTTAGCGCCGAGTTCCTACAATGAGCAGTTCTTC. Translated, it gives CASSLAPSSYNEQFF.

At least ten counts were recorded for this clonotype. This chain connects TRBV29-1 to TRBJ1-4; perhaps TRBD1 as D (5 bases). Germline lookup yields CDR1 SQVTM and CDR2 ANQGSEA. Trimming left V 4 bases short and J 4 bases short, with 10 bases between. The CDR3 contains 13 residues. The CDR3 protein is CSVGRGVNEKLFF. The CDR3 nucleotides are TGCAGCGTTGGGAGGGGCGTTAATGAAAAACTGTTTTTT.

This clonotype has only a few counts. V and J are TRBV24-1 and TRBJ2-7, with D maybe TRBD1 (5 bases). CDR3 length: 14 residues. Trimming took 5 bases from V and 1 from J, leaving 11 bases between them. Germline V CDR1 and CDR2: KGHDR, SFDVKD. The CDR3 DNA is TGTGCCACCAGTGGGCCAGGGAATTCCTACGAGCAGTACTTC. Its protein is CATSGPGNSYEQYF.

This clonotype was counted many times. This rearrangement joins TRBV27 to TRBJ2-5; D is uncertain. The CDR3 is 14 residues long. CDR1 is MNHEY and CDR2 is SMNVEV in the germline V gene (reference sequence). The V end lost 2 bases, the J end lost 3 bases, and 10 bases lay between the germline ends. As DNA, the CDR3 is TGTGCCAGCAGTTTAGTACAGCGTAAAGAGACCCAGTACTTC. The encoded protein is CASSLVQRKETQYF.

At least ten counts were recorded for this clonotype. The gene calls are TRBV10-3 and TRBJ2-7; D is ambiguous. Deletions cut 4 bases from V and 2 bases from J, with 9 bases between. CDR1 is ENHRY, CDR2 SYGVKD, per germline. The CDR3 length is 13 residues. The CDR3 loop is CAISGIAAYEQYF. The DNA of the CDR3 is TGTGCCATCAGTGGAATTGCAGCCTACGAGCAGTACTTC.

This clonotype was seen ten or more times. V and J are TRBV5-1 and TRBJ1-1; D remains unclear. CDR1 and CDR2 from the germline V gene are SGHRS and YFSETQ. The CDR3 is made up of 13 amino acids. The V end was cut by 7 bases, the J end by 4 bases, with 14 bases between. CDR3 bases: TGCGCCAGCTCTGAGGTGATTAGCACTGAAGCTTTCTTT. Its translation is CASSEVISTEAFF.

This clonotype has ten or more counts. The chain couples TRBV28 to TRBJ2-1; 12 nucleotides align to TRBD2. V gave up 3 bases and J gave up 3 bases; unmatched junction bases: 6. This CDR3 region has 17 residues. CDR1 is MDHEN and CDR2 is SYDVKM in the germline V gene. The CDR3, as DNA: TGTGCCAGCAGTTTGAACCCACTAGCGGGAGGCTACAATGAGCAGTTCTTC. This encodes CASSLNPLAGGYNEQFF.

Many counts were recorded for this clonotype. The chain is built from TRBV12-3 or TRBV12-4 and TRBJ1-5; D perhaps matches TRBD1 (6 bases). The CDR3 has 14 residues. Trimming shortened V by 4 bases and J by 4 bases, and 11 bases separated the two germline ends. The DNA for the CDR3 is TGTGCCAGCAGTTGGAGGGGGAGGAATCAGCCCCAGCATTTT. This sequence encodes CASSWRGRNQPQHF.

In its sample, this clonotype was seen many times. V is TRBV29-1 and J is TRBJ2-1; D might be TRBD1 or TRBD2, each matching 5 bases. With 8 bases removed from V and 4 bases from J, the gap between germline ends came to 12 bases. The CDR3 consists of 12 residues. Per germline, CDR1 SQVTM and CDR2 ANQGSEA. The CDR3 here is CSLRDVYNEQFF. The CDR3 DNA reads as TGCAGCCTGAGGGACGTATACAATGAGCAGTTCTTC.

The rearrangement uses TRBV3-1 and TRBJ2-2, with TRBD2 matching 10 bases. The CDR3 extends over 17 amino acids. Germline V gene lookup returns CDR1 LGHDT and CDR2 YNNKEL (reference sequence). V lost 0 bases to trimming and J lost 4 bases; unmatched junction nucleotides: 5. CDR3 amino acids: CASSQDVRTSGTGELFF. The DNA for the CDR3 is TGTGCCAGCAGCCAAGATGTAAGGACTAGCGGCACCGGGGAGCTGTTTTTT.

The CDR3 coding sequence is TGTGCCAGTAGTAAGAGTGAGAGGGACAGACCCCACGCTGACTATGGCTACACCTTC. Amino acids: CASSKSERDRPHADYGYTF. The V call is TRBV19, the J call TRBJ1-2; 7 nucleotides align to TRBD1. V shed 4 bases, J shed 3 bases, and the junction held 20 bases outside the gene matches. The CDR3 has 19 residues. CDR1 LNHDA and CDR2 SQIVND come from the germline V gene (reference sequence). Combining the CDR3 with reference TRBV19 and TRBJ1-2 gives the whole variable domain DGGITQSPKYLFRKEGQNVTLSCEQNLNHDAMYWYRQDPGQGLRLIYYSQIVNDFQKGDIAEGYSVSREKKESFPLTVTSAQKNPTAFYLCASSKSERDRPHADYGYTFGSGTRLTVV.

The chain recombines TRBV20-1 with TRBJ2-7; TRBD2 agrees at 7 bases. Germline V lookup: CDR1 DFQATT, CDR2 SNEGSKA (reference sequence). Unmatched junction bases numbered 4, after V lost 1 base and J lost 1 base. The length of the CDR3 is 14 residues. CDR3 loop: CSARASLASYEQYF. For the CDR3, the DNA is TGCAGTGCTAGAGCGTCACTAGCGTCCTACGAGCAGTACTTC.